These 5 T cell receptor beta chains came from one sample sequenced in a study of post-analysis software for immune sequencing data. Study-wide results and caveats: Patients used about 5 TRBV segments, including TRBV5-6, TRBV5-1 and TRBV20-1, more often than controls.

Incorporated into the TCR beta cDNA libraries were unique molecular identifiers, which served to reduce PCR and sequencing biases. One entry per CDR3 protein, called by TCRdb with MiXCR from the PCR reads. The sample comprises some 450,000 distinct CDR3 sequences, nearly 45% of which are singletons, and roughly 12% rests with the top ten. These receptors lack a known antigen. Sequenced sample: blood. The receptors were sampled from a girl aged 5 to 17 with multiple sclerosis.

The chain is built from TRBV7-9 and TRBJ2-5; a possible D gene is TRBD2 (6 bases). CDR3 length: 16 residues. Germline lookup yields CDR1 SEHNR and CDR2 FQNEAQ (reference sequence). V was trimmed by 6 bases and J by 11 bases, leaving 28 bases between them. CDR3 nucleotides: TGTGCCAGCAGTCCTAGGCGGGAACCCCTGTCGCTGGAGCAGTACTTC. Its translation is CASSPRREPLSLEQYF. Drawing the rest from reference TRBV7-9 and TRBJ2-5, the complete variable domain is DTGVSQNPRHKITKRGQNVTFRCDPISEHNRLYWYRQTLGQGPEFLTYFQNEAQLEKSRLLSDRFSAERPKGSFSTLEIQRTEQGDSAMYLCASSPRREPLSLEQYFGPGTRLLVL.

The chain couples TRBV28 to TRBJ1-2, with TRBD1 as a possible D gene (5 bases). V was pared by 6 bases and J by 8 bases, with 19 bases between. Per germline, CDR1 MDHEN and CDR2 SYDVKM. This CDR3 has 14 residues. In DNA form, the CDR3 reads TGTGCCAGCAGGAACCCCGGGACCCTCGGGGGCTACACCTTC. Its protein product is CASRNPGTLGGYTF.

This clonotype has just a few counts. The genes are TRBV7-8 and TRBJ2-7; TRBD2 agrees at 13 bases. Germline V gives CDR1 SGHVS, CDR2 FQNEAQ. The CDR3 contains 17 residues. J gave up 7 bases and V 0 bases, and 9 bases lay outside the gene matches. This CDR3 is CASSLAGLLAGGLEQYF. The CDR3 coding sequence is TGTGCCAGCAGCTTAGCCGGACTACTAGCGGGGGGGTTAGAGCAGTACTTC.

This CDR3 reads CASSPPDRVANGYTF. In nucleotides, the CDR3 is TGTGCCAGCAGCCCCCCCGACAGGGTTGCAAATGGCTACACCTTC. This rearrangement joins TRBV25-1 to TRBJ1-2; the match to TRBD1 covers 7 bases. The V segment lost 6 bases and the J segment 6 bases; nucleotides outside the gene matches: 13. Germline V gene data show CDR1 as MGHDK and CDR2 as SYGVNS. This CDR3 is built from 15 residues.

This clonotype was counted once. The V and J genes are TRBV20-1 and TRBJ2-4; a possible D gene is TRBD1 (5 bases). The better agreement between TRBJ2-5 and the DNA end casts doubt on the J call. This CDR3 comprises 15 residues. Germline-derived CDR1 and CDR2 are DFQATT and SNEGSKA (reference sequence). CDR3 protein: CSVSQDSGTQETQYF. CDR3 nucleotide sequence: TGCAGTGTTTCACAGGATAGTGGCACCCAAGAGACCCAGTACTTC.